This T cell receptor beta chain was documented in a study of blood T cell repertoires in COVID-19. Looking at the study overall: The United States, Italy and Spain provided the acute and convalescent COVID-19 samples. T cells, B-cell-depleted T cells, or PBMCs supplied cDNA or gDNA.

Worth noting for this clone: The junction does not match germline at one end; this may be a read error.

Germline CDR1 and CDR2: SEHNR and FQNEAQ (reference sequence). The CDR3 length is 15 residues. The authors' processing: Cell counts per sample came from amplifying reference gene primers. Some clones are missing from TCRdb's copy, which holds only in-frame ones; the method was immunoSEQ multiplex PCR. The V and J calls and clone size are taken from that table; D and trimming were inferred from the DNA. Of approximately 130,000 clones listed, about 77% are singletons. The genes are TRBV7-9 and TRBJ1-6; D might be TRBD1 (6 bases). This sequence originates from a human donor in a cohort sampled during active COVID-19. The sample was peripheral blood. The CDR3 is CASSQMDSYSSPLHF. The CDR3 bases are TGTGCCAGCAGTCAGATGGACAGTTATAGTTCACCCCTCCACTTT.